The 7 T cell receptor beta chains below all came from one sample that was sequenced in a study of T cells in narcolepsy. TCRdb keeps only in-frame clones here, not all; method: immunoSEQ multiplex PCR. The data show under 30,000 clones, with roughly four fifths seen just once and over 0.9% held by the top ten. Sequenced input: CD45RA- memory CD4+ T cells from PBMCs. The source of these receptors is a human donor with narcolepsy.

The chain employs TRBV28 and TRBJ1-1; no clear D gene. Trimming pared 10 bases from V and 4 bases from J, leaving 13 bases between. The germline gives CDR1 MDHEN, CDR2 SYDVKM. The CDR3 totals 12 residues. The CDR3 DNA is TGTGCCACTCGCACGACGGGCACTGAAGCTTTCTTT. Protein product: CATRTTGTEAFF.

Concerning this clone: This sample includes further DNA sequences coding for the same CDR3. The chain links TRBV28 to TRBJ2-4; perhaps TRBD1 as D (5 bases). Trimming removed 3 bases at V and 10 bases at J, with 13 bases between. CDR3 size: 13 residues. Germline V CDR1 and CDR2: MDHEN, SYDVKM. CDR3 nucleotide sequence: TGTGCCAGCAGTTTTGGGCAGGGTGGTATTCAGTACTTC. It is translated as CASSFGQGGIQYF.

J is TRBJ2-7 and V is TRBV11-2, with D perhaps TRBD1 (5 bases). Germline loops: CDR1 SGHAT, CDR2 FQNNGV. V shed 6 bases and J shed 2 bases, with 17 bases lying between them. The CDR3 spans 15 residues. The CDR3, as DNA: TGTGCCAGCAGGCCAAACCAGGGATCCCCCTACGAGCAGTACTTC. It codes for CASRPNQGSPYEQYF.

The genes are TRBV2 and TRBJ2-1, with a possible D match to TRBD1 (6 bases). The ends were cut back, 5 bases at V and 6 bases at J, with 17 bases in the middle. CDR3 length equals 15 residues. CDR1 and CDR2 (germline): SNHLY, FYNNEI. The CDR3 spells CASSPSGGGSNEQFF. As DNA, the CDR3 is TGTGCCAGCAGTCCGTCTGGGGGCGGGTCCAATGAGCAGTTCTTC.

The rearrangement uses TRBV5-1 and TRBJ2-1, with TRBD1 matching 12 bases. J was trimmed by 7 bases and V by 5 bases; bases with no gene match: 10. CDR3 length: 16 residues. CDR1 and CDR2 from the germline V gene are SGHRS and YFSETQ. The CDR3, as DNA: TGCGCCAGCAGACCCGGGACAGGGGGCCTCCGGAATGAGCAGTTCTTC. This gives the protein CASRPGTGGLRNEQFF. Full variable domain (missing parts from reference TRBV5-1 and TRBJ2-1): KAGVTQTPRYLIKTRGQQVTLSCSPISGHRSVSWYQQTPGQGLQFLFEYFSETQRNKGNFPGRFSGRQFSNSRSEMNVSTLELGDSALYLCASRPGTGGLRNEQFFGPGTRLTVL.

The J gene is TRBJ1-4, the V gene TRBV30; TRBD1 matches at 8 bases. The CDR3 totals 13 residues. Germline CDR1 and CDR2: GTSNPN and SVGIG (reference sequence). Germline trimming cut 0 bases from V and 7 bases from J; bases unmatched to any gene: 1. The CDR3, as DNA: TGTGCCTGGAGTGTCGGACAGGGTGAAAAACTGTTTTTT. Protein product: CAWSVGQGEKLFF.

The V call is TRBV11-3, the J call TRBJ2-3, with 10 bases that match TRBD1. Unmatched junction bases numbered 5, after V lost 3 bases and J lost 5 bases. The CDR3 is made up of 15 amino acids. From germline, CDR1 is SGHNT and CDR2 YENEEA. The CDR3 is CASSFWGTGEDTQYF. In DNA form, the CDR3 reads TGTGCCAGCAGCTTTTGGGGGACAGGGGAAGATACGCAGTATTTT. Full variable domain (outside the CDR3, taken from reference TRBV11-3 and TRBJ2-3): EAGVVQSPRYKIIEKKQPVAFWCNPISGHNTLYWYLQNLGQGPELLIRYENEEAVDDSQLPKDRFSAERLKGVDSTLKIQPAELGDSAVYLCASSFWGTGEDTQYFGPGTRLTVL.